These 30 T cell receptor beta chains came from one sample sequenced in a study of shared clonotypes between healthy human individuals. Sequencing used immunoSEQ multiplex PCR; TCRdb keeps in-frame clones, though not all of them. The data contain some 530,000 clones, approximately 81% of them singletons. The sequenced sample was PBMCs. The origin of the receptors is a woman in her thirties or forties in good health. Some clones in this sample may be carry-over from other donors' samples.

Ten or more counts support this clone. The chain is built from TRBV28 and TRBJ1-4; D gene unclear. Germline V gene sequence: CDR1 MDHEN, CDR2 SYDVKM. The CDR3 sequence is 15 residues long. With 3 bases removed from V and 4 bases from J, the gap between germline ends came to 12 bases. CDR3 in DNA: TGTGCCAGCAGTTTCAATCTTCGGGATAATGAAAAACTGTTTTTT. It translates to CASSFNLRDNEKLFF.

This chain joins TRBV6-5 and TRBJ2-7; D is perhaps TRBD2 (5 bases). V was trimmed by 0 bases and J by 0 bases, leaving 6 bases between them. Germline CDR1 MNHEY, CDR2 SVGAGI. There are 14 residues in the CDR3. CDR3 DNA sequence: TGTGCCAGCAGTTACTCGAGGGACTCCTACGAGCAGTACTTC. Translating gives CASSYSRDSYEQYF.

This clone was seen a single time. The DNA of the CDR3 is TGTGCCAGCAGCCAAATAGCGGGGTCACAAGAGACCCAGTACTTC. The encoded protein is CASSQIAGSQETQYF. The chain joins TRBV7-9 to TRBJ2-5; 8 positions agree with TRBD2. Trimming took 5 bases from V and 2 from J; bases not matched to a gene: 7. The V gene's germline CDR1 is SEHNR and CDR2 FQNEAQ (reference sequence). This CDR3 is built from 15 residues.

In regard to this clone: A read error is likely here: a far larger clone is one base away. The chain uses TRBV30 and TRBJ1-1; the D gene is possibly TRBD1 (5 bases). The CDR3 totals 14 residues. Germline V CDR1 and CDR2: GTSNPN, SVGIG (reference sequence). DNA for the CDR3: TGTGGCTGGAGTCAGGACGGGGGGTCCACTGAAGCTTTCTTT. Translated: CGWSQDGGSTEAFF.

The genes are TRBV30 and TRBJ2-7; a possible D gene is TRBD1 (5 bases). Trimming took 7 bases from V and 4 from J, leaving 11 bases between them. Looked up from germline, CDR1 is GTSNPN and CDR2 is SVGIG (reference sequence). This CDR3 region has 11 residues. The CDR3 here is CAFGHLYEQYF. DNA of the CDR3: TGTGCCTTCGGACATCTATACGAGCAGTACTTC.

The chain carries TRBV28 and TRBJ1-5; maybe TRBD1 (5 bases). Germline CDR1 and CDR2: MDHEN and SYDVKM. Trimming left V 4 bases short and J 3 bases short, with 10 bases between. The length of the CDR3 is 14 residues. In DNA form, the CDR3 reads TGTGCCAGCAGTTGGGAGGGGTACAATCAGCCCCAGCATTTT. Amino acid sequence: CASSWEGYNQPQHF.

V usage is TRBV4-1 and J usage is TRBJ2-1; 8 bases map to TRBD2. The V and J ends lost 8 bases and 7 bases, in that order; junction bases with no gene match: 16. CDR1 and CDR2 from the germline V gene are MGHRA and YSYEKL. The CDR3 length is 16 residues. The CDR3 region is CASAPSPGLEGNEQFF. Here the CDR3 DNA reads TGCGCCAGCGCGCCCAGCCCGGGACTAGAGGGGAATGAGCAGTTCTTC.

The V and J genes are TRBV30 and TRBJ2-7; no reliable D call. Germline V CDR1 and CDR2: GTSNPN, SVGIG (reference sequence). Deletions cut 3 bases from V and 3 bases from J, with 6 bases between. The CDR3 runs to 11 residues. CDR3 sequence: CAWSPGYEQYF. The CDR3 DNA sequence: TGTGCCTGGAGCCCGGGCTACGAGCAGTACTTC.

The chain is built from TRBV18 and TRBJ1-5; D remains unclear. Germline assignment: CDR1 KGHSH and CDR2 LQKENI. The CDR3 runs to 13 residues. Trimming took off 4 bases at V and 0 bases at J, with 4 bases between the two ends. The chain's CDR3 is CASSQDSNQPQHF. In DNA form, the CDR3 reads TGTGCCAGCTCACAGGATAGCAATCAGCCCCAGCATTTT.

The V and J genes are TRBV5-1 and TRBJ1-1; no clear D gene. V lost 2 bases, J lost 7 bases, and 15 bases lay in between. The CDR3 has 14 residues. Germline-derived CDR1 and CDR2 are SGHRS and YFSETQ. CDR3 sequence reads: CASSLGDGASEAFF. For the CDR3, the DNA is TGCGCCAGCAGCTTAGGAGACGGAGCCAGTGAAGCTTTCTTT.

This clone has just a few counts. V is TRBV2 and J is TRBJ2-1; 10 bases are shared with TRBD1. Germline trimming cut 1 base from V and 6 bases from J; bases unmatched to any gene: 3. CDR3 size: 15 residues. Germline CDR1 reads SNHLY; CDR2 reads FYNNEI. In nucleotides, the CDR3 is TGTGCCAGCAGTGAAGGACAGGGGGCGATCAATGAGCAGTTCTTC. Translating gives CASSEGQGAINEQFF. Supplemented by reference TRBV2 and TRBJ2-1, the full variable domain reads EPEVTQTPSHQVTQMGQEVILRCVPISNHLYFYWYRQILGQKVEFLVSFYNNEISEKSEIFDDQFSVERPDGSNFTLKIRSTKLEDSAMYFCASSEGQGAINEQFFGPGTRLTVL.

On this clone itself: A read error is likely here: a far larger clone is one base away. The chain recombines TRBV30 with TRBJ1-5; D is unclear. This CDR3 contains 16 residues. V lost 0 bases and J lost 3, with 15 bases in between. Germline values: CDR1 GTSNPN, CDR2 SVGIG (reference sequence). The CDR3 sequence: CAWSVQPGTYNQPQHF. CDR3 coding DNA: TGTGCCTGGAGTGTACAGCCCGGTACCTACAATCAGCCCCAGCATTTT.

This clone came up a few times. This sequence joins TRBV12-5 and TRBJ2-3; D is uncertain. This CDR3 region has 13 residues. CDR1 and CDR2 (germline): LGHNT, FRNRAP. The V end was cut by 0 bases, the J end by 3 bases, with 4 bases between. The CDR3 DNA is TGTGCTAGTGGTTTGGTAGGGACAGATACGCAGTATTTT. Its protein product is CASGLVGTDTQYF.

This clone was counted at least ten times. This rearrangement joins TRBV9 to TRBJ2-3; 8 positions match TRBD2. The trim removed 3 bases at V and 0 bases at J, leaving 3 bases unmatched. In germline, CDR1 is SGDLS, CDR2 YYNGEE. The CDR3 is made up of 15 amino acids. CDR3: CASSGAGASTDTQYF. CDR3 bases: TGTGCCAGCAGCGGAGCGGGAGCTAGCACAGATACGCAGTATTTT.

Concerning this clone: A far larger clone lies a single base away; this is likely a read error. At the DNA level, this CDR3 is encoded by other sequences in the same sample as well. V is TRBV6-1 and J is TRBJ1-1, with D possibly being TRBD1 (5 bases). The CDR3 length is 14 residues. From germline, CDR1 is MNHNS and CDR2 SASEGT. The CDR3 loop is CASSEGEETAEAFF. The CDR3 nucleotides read TGTGCCAGTAGTGAAGGGGAGGAGACAGCGGAAGCTTTCTTT.

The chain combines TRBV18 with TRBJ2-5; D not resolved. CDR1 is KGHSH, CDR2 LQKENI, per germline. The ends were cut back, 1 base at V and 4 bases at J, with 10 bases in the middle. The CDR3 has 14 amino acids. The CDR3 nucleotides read TGTGCCAGCTCACCACTGGTACAGACAGAGACCCAGTACTTC. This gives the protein CASSPLVQTETQYF.

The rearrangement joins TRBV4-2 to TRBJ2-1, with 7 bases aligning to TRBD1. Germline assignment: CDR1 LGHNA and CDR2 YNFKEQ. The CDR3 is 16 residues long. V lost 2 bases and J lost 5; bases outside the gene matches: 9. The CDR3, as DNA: TGTGCCAGCAGCCAACAGACAGGGAGCCCCCACAATGAGCAGTTCTTC. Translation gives CASSQQTGSPHNEQFF.

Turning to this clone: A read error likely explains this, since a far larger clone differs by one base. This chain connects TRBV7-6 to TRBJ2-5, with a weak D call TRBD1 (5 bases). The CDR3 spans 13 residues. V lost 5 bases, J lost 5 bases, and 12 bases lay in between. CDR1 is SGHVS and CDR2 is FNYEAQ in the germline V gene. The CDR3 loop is CASSRQGLETQYF. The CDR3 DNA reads TGTGCCAGCAGCCGTCAGGGTTTGGAGACCCAGTACTTC.

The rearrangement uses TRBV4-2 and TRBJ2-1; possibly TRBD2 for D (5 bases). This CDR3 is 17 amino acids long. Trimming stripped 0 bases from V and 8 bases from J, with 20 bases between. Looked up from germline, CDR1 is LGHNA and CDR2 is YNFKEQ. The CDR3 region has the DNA TGTGCCAGCAGCCAAGAAGGAGGAGCTCCTTGGATTGATGAGCAGTTCTTC. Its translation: CASSQEGGAPWIDEQFF.

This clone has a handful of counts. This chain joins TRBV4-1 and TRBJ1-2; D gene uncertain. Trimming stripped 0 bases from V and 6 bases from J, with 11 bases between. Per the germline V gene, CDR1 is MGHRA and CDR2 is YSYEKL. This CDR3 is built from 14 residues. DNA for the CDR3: TGCGCCAGCAGCCAAGACGGGGTTTACAATGGCTACACCTTC. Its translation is CASSQDGVYNGYTF.

The CDR3 region has the DNA TGTGCCAGCAGTTACCTATTGAACACTGAAGCTTTCTTT. It translates to CASSYLLNTEAFF. The gene calls are TRBV6-5 and TRBJ1-1; no reliable D call. CDR3 length: 13 residues. Trimming pared 2 bases from V and 0 bases from J, leaving 4 bases between. Germline assignment: CDR1 MNHEY and CDR2 SVGAGI.

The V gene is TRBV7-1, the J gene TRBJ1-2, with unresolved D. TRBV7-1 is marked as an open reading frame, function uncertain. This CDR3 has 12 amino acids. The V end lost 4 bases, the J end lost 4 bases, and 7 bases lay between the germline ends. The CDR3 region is CASSLAGYGYTF. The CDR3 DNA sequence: TGTGCCAGCAGCTTGGCAGGCTATGGCTACACCTTC.

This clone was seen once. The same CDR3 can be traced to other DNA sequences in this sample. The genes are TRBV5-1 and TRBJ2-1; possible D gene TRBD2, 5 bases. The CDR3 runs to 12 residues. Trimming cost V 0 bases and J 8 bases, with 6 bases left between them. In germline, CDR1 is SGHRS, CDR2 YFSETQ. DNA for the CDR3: TGCGCCAGCAGCTTGGCCGGGGATGAGCAGTTCTTC. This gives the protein CASSLAGDEQFF.

The CDR3 DNA reads as TGTGCCAGCAGTGAAACTAAGCTAGGGTTCCCTGAAGCTTTCTTT. Its translation is CASSETKLGFPEAFF. The chain carries TRBV2 and TRBJ1-1; no firm D call. The CDR3 runs to 15 residues. V was clipped by 2 bases and J by 6 bases, with 16 bases between them. Germline V gives CDR1 SNHLY, CDR2 FYNNEI. The full variable domain, rest sourced from reference TRBV2 and TRBJ1-1, is EPEVTQTPSHQVTQMGQEVILRCVPISNHLYFYWYRQILGQKVEFLVSFYNNEISEKSEIFDDQFSVERPDGSNFTLKIRSTKLEDSAMYFCASSETKLGFPEAFFGQGTRLTVV.

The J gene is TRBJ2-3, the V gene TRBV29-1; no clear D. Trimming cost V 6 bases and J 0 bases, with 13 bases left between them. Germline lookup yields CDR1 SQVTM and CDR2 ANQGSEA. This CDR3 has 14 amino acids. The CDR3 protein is CSVFGRLSTDTQYF. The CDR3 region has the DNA TGCAGCGTATTTGGACGGCTTAGCACAGATACGCAGTATTTT.

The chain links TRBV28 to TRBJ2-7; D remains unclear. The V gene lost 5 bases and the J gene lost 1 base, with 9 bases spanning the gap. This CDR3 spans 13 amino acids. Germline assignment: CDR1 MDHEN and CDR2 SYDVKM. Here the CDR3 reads CASSAPNSYEQYF. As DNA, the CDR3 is TGTGCCAGCAGTGCCCCGAATTCCTACGAGCAGTACTTC.

CDR3 amino acids: CASSLAGGVWETQYF. CDR3 DNA: TGCGCCAGCAGCTTAGCGGGAGGCGTTTGGGAGACCCAGTACTTC. V and J are TRBV5-1 and TRBJ2-5; TRBD2 aligns across 9 bases. The CDR3 loop spans 15 amino acids. The ends lost 2 bases at V and 5 bases at J; junction bases unmatched: 7. The germline CDR1 and CDR2 sequences are SGHRS and YFSETQ.

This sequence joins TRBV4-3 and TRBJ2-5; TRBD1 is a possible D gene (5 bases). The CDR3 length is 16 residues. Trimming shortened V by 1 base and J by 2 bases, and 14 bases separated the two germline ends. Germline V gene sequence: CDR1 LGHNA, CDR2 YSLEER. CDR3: CASSQGLTATQETQYF. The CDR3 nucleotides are TGCGCCAGCAGCCAAGGGTTGACAGCTACACAAGAGACCCAGTACTTC.

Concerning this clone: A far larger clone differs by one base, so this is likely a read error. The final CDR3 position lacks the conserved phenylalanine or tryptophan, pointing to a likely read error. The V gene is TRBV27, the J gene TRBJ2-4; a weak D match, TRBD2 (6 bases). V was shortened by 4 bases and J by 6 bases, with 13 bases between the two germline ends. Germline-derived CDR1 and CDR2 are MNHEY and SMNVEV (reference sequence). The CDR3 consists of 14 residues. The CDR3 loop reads CASSSRDGGNIQYC. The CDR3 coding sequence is TGTGCCAGCAGTTCCCGGGACGGGGGAAACATTCAGTACTGC.

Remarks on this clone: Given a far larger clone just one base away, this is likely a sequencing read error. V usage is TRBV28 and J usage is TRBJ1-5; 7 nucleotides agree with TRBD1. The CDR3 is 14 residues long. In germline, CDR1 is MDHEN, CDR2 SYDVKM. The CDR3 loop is CAGSLGTENQPQHF. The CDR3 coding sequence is TGTGCCGGCAGTTTGGGGACAGAAAATCAGCCCCAGCATTTT.